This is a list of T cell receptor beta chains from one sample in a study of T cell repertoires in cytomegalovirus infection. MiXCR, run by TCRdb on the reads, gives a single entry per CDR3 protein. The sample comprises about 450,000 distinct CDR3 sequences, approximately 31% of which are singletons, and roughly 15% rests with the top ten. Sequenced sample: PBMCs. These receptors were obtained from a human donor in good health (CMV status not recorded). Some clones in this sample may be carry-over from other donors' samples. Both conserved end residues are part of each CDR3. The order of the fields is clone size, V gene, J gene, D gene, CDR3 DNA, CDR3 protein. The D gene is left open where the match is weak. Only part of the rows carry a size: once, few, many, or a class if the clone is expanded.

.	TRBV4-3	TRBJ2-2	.	TGCGCCAGCAGCGGGACACTTGACACCGGGGAGCTGTTTTTT	CASSGTLDTGELFF
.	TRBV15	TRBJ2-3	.	TGTGCCACCAGCAGAGATTCGGGGAGTGATACGCAGTATTTT	CATSRDSGSDTQYF
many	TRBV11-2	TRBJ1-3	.	TGTGCCAGCAGCTTAGTGGTCGGCTCTGGAAACACCATATATTTT	CASSLVVGSGNTIYF
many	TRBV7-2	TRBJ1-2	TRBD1	TGTGCCAGCAGCTTATGGGGGAGGACAGGAGGCTACACCTTC	CASSLWGRTGGYTF
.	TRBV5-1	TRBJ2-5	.	TGCGCCAGCAGCCCGGCAATGGTAGGGGAGACCCAGTACTTC	CASSPAMVGETQYF
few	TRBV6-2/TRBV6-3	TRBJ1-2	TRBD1	TGTGCCAGCAGTTACGGGACAGGGGAAGGGGGCTACACCTTC	CASSYGTGEGGYTF
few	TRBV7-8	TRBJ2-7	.	TGTGCCAGCAGCTTAAGGTTAAGAAACTTCTACGAGCAGTACTTC	CASSLRLRNFYEQYF
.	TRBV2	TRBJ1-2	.	TGTGCCAGCCGGGAGAGCACAACTAACTATGGCTACACCTTC	CASRESTTNYGYTF
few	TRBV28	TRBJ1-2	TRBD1	TGTGCCAGCAGTTTACCGACAGGGGGCGCGCGGGGCTACACCTTC	CASSLPTGGARGYTF
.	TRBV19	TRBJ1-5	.	TGTGCCACCGCAGACAGAAATCAGCCCCAGCATTTT	CATADRNQPQHF
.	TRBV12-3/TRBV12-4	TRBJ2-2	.	TGTGCCAGCAGCAAACTCGGGGCCAAAGGGGAGCTGTTTTTT	CASSKLGAKGELFF
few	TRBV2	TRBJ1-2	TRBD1	TGTGCCTCTCTTCAAGGGGGCCGAAGCTATGGCTACACCTTC	CASLQGGRSYGYTF
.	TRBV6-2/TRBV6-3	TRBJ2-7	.	TGTGCCAGCAAATCGACCCCCTCCTACGAGCAGTACTTC	CASKSTPSYEQYF
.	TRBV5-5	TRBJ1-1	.	TGTGCCAGCAGCTTGGGTATGGGGCTCAACTGGGAAGCTTTCTTT	CASSLGMGLNWEAFF
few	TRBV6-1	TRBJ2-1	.	TGTGCCAGCATGGTTTGGCCAGTGGACTACAATGAGCAGTTCTTC	CASMVWPVDYNEQFF
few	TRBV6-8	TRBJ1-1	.	TGTGCCAGCAGTTACTCAATAAGGCGGAACACTGAAGCTTTCTTT	CASSYSIRRNTEAFF
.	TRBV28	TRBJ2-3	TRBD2	TGTGCCGCGACCCCCCGGGGGGAAGTAGCGGGGGGTTATACGCAGTATTTT	CAATPRGEVAGGYTQYF
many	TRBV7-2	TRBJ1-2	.	TGTGCCAGCAGCCAAAGGACAGCTCAGTTCTATGGCTACACCTTC	CASSQRTAQFYGYTF
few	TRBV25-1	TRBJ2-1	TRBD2	TGTGCCAGCACCTTAGCGGGGGGGCCTCCCAATGAGCAGTTCTTC	CASTLAGGPPNEQFF
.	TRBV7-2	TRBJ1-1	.	TGTGCCGGCAGCTCCAGAAACCCCAACACGGAAGCTTTCTTT	CAGSSRNPNTEAFF
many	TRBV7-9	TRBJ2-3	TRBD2	TGTGCCAGCAGCTTACACGCGGGGGGCGTTGATACGCAGTATTTT	CASSLHAGGVDTQYF
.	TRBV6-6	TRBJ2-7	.	TGTGCCAGCAGTTACTCGGCACTGGCTGCCTACGAGCAGTACTTC	CASSYSALAAYEQYF
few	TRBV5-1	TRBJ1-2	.	TGCGCCAGCAGCTTAACTGATGGAGCTAACTATGGCTACACCTTC	CASSLTDGANYGYTF
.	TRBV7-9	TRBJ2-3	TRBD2	TGTGCCAGCAGCTTAGCCAGCGGGGTCCAGGAGTCAGATACGCCGTATTTT	CASSLASGVQESDTPYF
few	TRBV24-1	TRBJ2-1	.	TGTGCCACCAGTGAGGACGGACTACGGCAGGAGCAGTTCTTC	CATSEDGLRQEQFF
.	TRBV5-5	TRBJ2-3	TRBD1	TGTGCCAGCAGCCCCTCGGGACAGCCAAGTGATACGCAGTATTTT	CASSPSGQPSDTQYF
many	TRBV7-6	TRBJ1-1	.	TGTGCCAGCAGCTTAGCGCACCCGGGCGGGTTGGGAAACACTGAAGCTTTCTTT	CASSLAHPGGLGNTEAFF
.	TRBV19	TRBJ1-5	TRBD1	TGTGCCAGTAGGTCGGGACAGGACTGGTTTCAGCCCCAGCATTTT	CASRSGQDWFQPQHF
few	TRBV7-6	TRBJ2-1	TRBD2	TGTGCCAGCAGCTTAGCCGGGACTAGCGGAAACAATGAGCAGTTCTTC	CASSLAGTSGNNEQFF
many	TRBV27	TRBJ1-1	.	TGTGCCAGCAGTCCCACCACGAGGGGAACTGAAGCTTTCTTT	CASSPTTRGTEAFF
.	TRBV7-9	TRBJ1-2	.	TGTGCCAGCAGCCCGTCCCGGGGGCAAAATGGCTACACCTTC	CASSPSRGQNGYTF
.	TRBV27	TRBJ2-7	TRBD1	TGTGCCAGCAGTTACGGGACAGGACTCTACGAGCAGTACTTC	CASSYGTGLYEQYF
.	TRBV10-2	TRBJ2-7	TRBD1	TGCGCCAGCAGTGACGGGACAGGGGGTCCCTACGAGCAGTACTTC	CASSDGTGGPYEQYF
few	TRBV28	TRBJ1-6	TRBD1	TGTGCCAGCAGTAGCGAGTGGGGCAGGGGGCGCGAATCACCCCTCCACTTT	CASSSEWGRGRESPLHF
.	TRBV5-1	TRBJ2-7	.	TGCGCCAGCAGCTTCGGTGGTGGAGTAGCCTACGAGCAGTACTTC	CASSFGGGVAYEQYF
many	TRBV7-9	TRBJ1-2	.	TGTGCCTTGGGCGGCGGAACGACAAACTTTAACTATGGCTACACCTTC	CALGGGTTNFNYGYTF
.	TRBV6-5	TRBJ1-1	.	TGTGCCAGCAGTTTCTTTGGGGCTAGCACTGAAGCTTTCTTT	CASSFFGASTEAFF
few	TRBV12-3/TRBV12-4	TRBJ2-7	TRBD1	TGTGCCAGCAGCGCCGGGACAGGGATCTACGAGCAGTACTTC	CASSAGTGIYEQYF
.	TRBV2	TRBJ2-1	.	TGTGCCAGCAGTTCCGACCAAAGCTCCTACAATGAGCAGTTCTTC	CASSSDQSSYNEQFF
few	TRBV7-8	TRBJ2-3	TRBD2	TGTGCCAGCAGCGAAGCTAGACTAGCGGGGGCTGCTAGCACAGATACGCAGTATTTT	CASSEARLAGAASTDTQYF
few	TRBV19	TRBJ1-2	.	TGTGCCAGTACTCGGACGGCAGCCTCCAACTATGGCTACACCTTC	CASTRTAASNYGYTF